This T cell receptor beta chain was profiled in a study of cytomegalovirus exposure and HLA in healthy donors (dated by TCRdb to 2016 to 2017). With regard to the full study: An earlier analysis of some 600 of the donors reported about 260 Gb of sequence data and around 110 million unique TCR beta sequences obtained from some 200 million T cells. An early release covering roughly 580 HLA-typed donors comprised 300 to 350 gigabases of sequencing data and tens of millions of unique TCR sequences. Of the approximately 370 genotyped donors, approximately 81% were placed in the genetic ancestry cluster associated with self-reported Caucasian donors. The study aimed to test whether signatures of past pathogen exposure could be identified by cataloging public T cell receptors. The study used immunosequencing to profile the T cell repertoires of 666 subjects and linked those repertoires to cytomegalovirus serostatus. Along with the approximately 700-subject first cohort, a separate validation cohort of over a hundred different subjects was used. To predict cytomegalovirus infection status, the study brought together high-throughput TCR immunosequencing, statistical association of individual TCRs with disease status, and machine learning. In a later analysis, previously published TCR beta repertoires from 550 to 700 donors were re-analyzed and high-resolution HLA genotyping was added so that TCR occurrence patterns could be studied. Rather than using new phenotypic data, the later analysis identified candidate immune exposures from TCR beta sequences and from how often those sequences occurred across donors. An earlier analysis of 587 of the donors used high-throughput TCR beta sequencing to judge whether each TCR beta V gene segment behaved as functional or pseudogenic. Donor age, sex, ethnicity and CMV serostatus were compiled together with the repertoire data. A later genetic analysis took genome-wide SNP genotypes for 398 of the 666 donors and used that subset as a discovery cohort. Every repertoire in the discovery cohort had been generated on one and the same sequencing platform. Class I and class II HLA loci were covered by the typing at four-digit resolution. Typing coverage varied by locus: 629-630 donors for A, B, C, DRB1 and DQB1; approximately 520 for DQA1; nearly 610 for DPA1; about 450 for DPB1. Five DR-DQ haplotypes were handled as single units for association and clustering because linkage in the cohort was strong. Among some 410 genotyped donors of the cohort, an average of about 240,000 unique TCR beta nucleotide sequences were sequenced per donor, roughly a sixth of them non-productive.

Library preparation employed the immunoSEQ multiplex PCR assay. For the multiplex PCR, a mixture combining 60 forward primers for TCR Vbeta segments and 13 reverse primers for TCR Jbeta segments was used. The CDR3 region of rearranged TCR beta genes was amplified from genomic DNA by a multiplex PCR assay. Amplified TCR beta libraries were sequenced as 87-base-pair reads on the Illumina HiSeq System. The study's own analysis went as follows. A later analysis counted some 74 million unique TCR beta chains across the 670 or so repertoires, and 9.5 million to 11 million of these chains were shared by at least two donors. A nearest-neighbor algorithm error-corrected the raw reads and collapsed the reads into unique sequences, merging closely related sequences to remove PCR and sequencing errors. CDR3 sequences were aligned to IMGT reference sequences to assign V, D and J gene segments. For a sequence to be retained, a match of at least six nucleotides was required to both a V gene segment and a J gene segment. A rearrangement counted as productive if the CDR3 had no stop codons and remained in frame with V and J, and every other rearrangement counted as non-productive. Following IMGT convention, CDR3 was defined as the stretch from the second conserved V-encoded cysteine to the conserved J-encoded phenylalanine. Sequences without an unambiguous match to a single V gene segment were excluded from the earlier analysis of over 500 of the donors. An earlier analysis of fewer than 750 of the donors classified V segments as functional when productive rearrangements were above 56.7% and as segregating when the standard deviation between donors was above 5%. A statistical classification framework was built to diagnose cytomegalovirus status from the catalog of TCR beta chain sequences. In a later analysis, TCR nucleotide sequences were compared against IMGT/GENE-DB human TR gene sequences so that V and J genes could be assigned. In a later analysis, CDR3 sequences and most-parsimonious VDJ recombination scenarios were assigned using the TCRdist pipeline. In a later analysis, each TCR beta chain was defined by its CDR3 amino acid sequence together with its V-gene family, and reads lacking a unique V-gene family were excluded. A later analysis removed roughly 590 highly shared, low-generation-probability nucleotide sequences to deal with suspected cross-contamination and a sequencing artifact. For each public chain, a later analysis derived a clonal expansion index from normalized ranks of inferred template counts within each repertoire. In a later analysis, generation probabilities were computed with a VDJ recombination model fitted to out-of-frame rearrangements, and the resulting probabilities were checked against IGoR. In a later analysis, TCR-TCR, TCR-HLA and TCR-CMV co-occurrence was scored with hypergeometric tests, and a repertoire-size bias correction was applied to TCR pairs. A later analysis estimated false discovery rates by permuting HLA or CMV assignments 20 times. In a later analysis, co-occurring TCRs were grouped with DBSCAN, and TCRdist sequence similarity was added when clustering was performed within HLA-allele-positive subsets. Co-occurrence clustering excluded repertoires with fewer than 30,000 or more than 120,000 public chains, plus five with anomalous nucleotide sharing. TCRdb provides this immuneACCESS table in a form limited to in-frame rearrangements. Some clones are lacking; in checked studies, under half of them reflect an unresolved V gene, and why the rest are absent is not known. V and J calls and clone size are copied from that table; D and trimming were computed from the DNA. This sample's listing comprises approximately 82,000 clones. Clones ranked in the top ten supply 1.4% to 1.5% of the sample.

The germline V gene specifies MDHEN as CDR1 and SYDVKM as CDR2. The CDR3 runs 14 amino acids, cysteine and phenylalanine included. Of the read, only the CDR3 DNA is kept; its 42 bases are in frame from base 1. The germline V end is reduced by 6 bases and the J end by 15 bases; junction bases left unmatched: 9. General conclusions and limits of the study: In a later analysis, TCR association rates were found to vary across HLA loci, with the most associated TCRs seen for DRB1 alleles and the fewest for HLA-C alleles. The authors suggested that the approach could potentially be extended to other disease states and immunological phenotypes. Most CMV-associated TCR beta chains appeared to be HLA-restricted in a later analysis, and the HLA associations seemed to be driven largely by CMV exposure. A later analysis associated around 16,000 TCR beta sequences with specific HLA alleles at a false discovery rate of 0.05. An earlier analysis of approximately 530 of the donors showed that most TCR beta V segments appeared in productive rearrangements either about 90% or about 30% of the time, which broadly matched IMGT annotations. A further reported finding was that TCR beta sequences accurately predicted the HLA-A and HLA-B alleles for most subjects in the first cohort. V-gene and J-gene trimming of TCR beta chains was associated with a missense DCLRE1C variant in a later genetic analysis, and the association was replicated in an independent cohort. When HLA alleles, especially DR and DQ, strongly co-occurred, TCR associations were difficult to assign to individual alleles. In a later genetic analysis, fewer N-insertions in productive TCRs were reported among donors in an Asian-associated ancestry cluster than the 666-donor mean. Because some donors lacked HLA typing at each locus, the association tests relied only on the typed subset. The sequencing pipeline was judged likely to have produced a cluster of highly shared sequence variants as a technical artifact. This cohort had only TCR beta chains sequenced, and the lack of alpha or paired-chain data limited which features could be detected. The classifier was reported to diagnose cytomegalovirus status with high specificity and sensitivity in both the original and validation cohorts. The only immune exposure information available for the cohort was CMV serostatus. Roughly 17 rarely observed V segments, including chromosome 9 orphons, were excluded from the earlier analysis of about 610 of the donors because counts were too low. Some IMGT-functional V segments, including TRBV6-2 and TRBV6-3, could not be distinguished by the 87-base-pair reads and were therefore excluded. While some public TCRs were present in many individuals, most TCR sequences turned up only very rarely across donors. Three of the identified cytomegalovirus-associated TCR beta chains were confirmed in vitro to be specific for cytomegalovirus antigens. A later analysis found that HLA-associated TCR beta chains were more clonally expanded and had lower generation probabilities than equally common non-associated chains. Presence/absence analyses assumed roughly uniform sequencing depth across donors, an assumption that may not hold. A later analysis reported that several top co-occurrence clusters appeared linked to parvovirus B19, influenza, CMV and Epstein-Barr virus. The study listed approximately 150 TCR beta chains as associated with cytomegalovirus. Correlated functional status among segregating V segments might be attributable to linkage disequilibrium, but an unknown experimental factor could not be ruled out.

The cohort consisted of 650 to 700 healthy bone marrow donors. Cohort members were all nominally healthy when sampled, although unrecorded immune exposures were likely present. The donor was CMV seronegative and was included in the group of a few hundred seronegative cohort members. Every donor gave a peripheral blood sample, and the peripheral blood mononuclear cells from that sample were used for TCR beta sequencing. The Qiagen DNeasy Blood Extraction Kit was used to extract genomic DNA from the blood cell samples. Concerning this clone: The antigen it recognizes is unknown.

The TCR was taken from a woman aged 60 to 75 in good health and CMV-seronegative. What was sequenced was PBMCs. The chain is made from TRBV28 and TRBJ2-2; the junction holds 14 bases that match TRBD2. The CDR3 in this case is CASSPGTSGSKLFF. The nucleotide sequence is TGTGCCAGCAGCCCCGGGACTAGCGGGAGTAAGTTGTTTTTT.